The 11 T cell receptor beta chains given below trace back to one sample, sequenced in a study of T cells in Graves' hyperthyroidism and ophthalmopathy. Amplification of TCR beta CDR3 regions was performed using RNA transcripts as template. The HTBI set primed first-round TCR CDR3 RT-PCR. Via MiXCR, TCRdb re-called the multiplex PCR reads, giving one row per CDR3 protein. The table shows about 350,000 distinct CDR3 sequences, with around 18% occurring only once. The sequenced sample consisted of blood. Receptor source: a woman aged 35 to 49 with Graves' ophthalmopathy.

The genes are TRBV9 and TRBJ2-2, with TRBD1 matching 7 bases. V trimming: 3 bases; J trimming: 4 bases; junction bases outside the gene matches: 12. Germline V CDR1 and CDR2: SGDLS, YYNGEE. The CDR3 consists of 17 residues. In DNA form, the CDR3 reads TGTGCCAGCAGCGCTTCTTCAGGGGGTATCGGCACCGGGGAGCTGTTTTTT. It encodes CASSASSGGIGTGELFF.

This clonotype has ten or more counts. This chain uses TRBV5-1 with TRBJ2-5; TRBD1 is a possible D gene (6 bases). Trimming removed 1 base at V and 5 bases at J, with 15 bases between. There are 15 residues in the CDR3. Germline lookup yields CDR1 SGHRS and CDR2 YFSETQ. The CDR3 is CASSLNPGAVETQYF. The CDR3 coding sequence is TGCGCCAGCAGCTTGAACCCAGGGGCAGTCGAGACCCAGTACTTC.

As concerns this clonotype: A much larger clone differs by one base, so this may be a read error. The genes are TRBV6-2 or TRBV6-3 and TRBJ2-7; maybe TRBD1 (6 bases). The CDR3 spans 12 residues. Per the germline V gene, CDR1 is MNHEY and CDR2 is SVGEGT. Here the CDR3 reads CASSFRGFEQCF. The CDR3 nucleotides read TGTGCCAGCAGTTTCAGGGGCTTCGAGCAGTGCTTC.

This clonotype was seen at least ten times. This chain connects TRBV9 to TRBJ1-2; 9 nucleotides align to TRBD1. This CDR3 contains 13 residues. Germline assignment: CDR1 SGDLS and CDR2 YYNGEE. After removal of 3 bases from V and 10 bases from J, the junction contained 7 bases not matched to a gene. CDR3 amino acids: CASSAGTGTFYTF. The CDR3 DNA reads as TGTGCCAGCAGCGCTGGGACAGGGACTTTCTACACCTTC.

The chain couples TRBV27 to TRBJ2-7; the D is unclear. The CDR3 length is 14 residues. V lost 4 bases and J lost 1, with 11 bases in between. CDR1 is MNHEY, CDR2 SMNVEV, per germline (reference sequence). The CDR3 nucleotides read TGTGCCAGCAGTTCCGTGATTGGGTCCTACGAGCAGTACTTC. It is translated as CASSSVIGSYEQYF.

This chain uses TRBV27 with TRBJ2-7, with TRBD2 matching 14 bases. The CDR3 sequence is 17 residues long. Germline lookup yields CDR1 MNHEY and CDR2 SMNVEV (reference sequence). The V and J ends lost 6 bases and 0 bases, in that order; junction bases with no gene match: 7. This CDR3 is CASSRRLAGGNSYEQYF. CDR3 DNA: TGTGCCAGCAGCCGCCGACTAGCGGGAGGGAACTCCTACGAGCAGTACTTC.

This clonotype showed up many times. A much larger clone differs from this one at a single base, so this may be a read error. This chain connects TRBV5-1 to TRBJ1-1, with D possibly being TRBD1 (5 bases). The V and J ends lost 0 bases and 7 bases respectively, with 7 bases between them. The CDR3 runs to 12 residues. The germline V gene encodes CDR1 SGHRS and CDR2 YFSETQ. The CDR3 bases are TGCGCCAGCAGCTTGGAAGGGGATGAAGCTTTCTTT. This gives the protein CASSLEGDEAFF.

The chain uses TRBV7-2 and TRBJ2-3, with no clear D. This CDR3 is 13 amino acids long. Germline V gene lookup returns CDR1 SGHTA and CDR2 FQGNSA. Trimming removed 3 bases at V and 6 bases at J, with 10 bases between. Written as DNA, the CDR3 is TGTGCCAGCAGCTTCTTCGTTTCTGATACGCAGTATTTT. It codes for CASSFFVSDTQYF.

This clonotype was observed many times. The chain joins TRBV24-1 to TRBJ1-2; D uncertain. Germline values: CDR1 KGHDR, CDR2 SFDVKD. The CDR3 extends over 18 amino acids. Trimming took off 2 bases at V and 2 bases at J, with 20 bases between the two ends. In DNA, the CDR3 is TGTGCCACCAGTGATTCCCGCCGGAGGGAGGAAGGGAACTATGGCTACACCTTC. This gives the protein CATSDSRRREEGNYGYTF.

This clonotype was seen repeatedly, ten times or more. CDR3 residues: CASSLWVNTGELFF. The CDR3 bases are TGTGCCAGCAGCTTATGGGTGAACACCGGGGAGCTGTTTTTT. The V gene is TRBV11-2, the J gene TRBJ2-2; D gene unclear. Germline-derived CDR1 and CDR2 are SGHAT and FQNNGV. The CDR3 is 14 amino acids. The germline V and J ends were trimmed by 2 bases and 1 base, with 5 bases remaining between them.

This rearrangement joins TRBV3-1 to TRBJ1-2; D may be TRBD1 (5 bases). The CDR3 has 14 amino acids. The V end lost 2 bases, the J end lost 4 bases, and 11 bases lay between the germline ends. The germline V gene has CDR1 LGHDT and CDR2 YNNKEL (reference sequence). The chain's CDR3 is CASSQPGTLYGYTF. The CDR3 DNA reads TGTGCCAGCAGCCAACCCGGGACGCTCTATGGCTACACCTTC.